This T cell receptor (beta chain) was identified during a study of blood T cell repertoires in COVID-19. In the study overall: Researchers got acute and convalescent COVID-19 samples from the United States, Italy and Spain. Nucleic acid was either cDNA or gDNA, and it came from T cells, B-cell-depleted T cells, or PBMCs.

In the authors' workflow: Amplified reference gene primers provided the basis for estimating nucleated cell counts. TCRdb keeps only in-frame clones here, not all; method: immunoSEQ multiplex PCR. That table furnishes V, J and clone size, whereas the DNA furnished D and trimming. Of 200,000 to 300,000 clones listed, just under 90% are singletons. The CDR3 is 14 amino acids. With V trimmed by 4 bases and J by 8 bases, 7 bases remained unmatched. Germline CDR1 reads MNHEY; CDR2 reads SVGAGI. Sequencing was performed on peripheral blood. This receptor was identified in a woman between 40 and 50 years old with acute or convalescent COVID-19. The rearrangement links TRBV6-5 to TRBJ1-4, with TRBD1 matching over 7 bases. Here the CDR3 reads CASSSQGWGEKLFF. In DNA form, the CDR3 reads TGTGCCAGCAGTTCACAGGGGTGGGGGGAAAAACTGTTTTTT.